This T cell receptor beta chain was sequenced in a study of OX40 agonist ivuxolimab in advanced cancers. Study-wide context: Given to patients was ivuxolimab, an agonistic anti-OX40 (CD134) antibody.

Sequenced by immunoSEQ multiplex PCR; TCRdb stores in-frame clones only, minus some. The repertoire holds 40,000 to 50,000 clones, with approximately 91% as singletons. The source material was CD4+ or CD8+ T cells sorted from blood, sampled in a trial of the OX40 agonist ivuxolimab. This sequence originates from an adult with an advanced solid tumor such as melanoma, head and neck, liver or kidney cancer.

CDR3 bases: TGTGCCAGCAGACATAGCACAGATACGCAGTATTTT. Translated: CASRHSTDTQYF. The chain uses TRBV6-6 and TRBJ2-3; D unresolved. The CDR3 totals 12 residues. Trimming left V 6 bases short and J 0 bases short, with 4 bases between. Germline assignment: CDR1 MNHNY and CDR2 SVGAGI (reference sequence).